This T cell receptor beta chain was profiled in a study of vaccination effects on CD4 cells after COVID-19 (dated by TCRdb to about 2022). About the study as a whole: Two doses of either the BNT162b2 or the mRNA-1273 mRNA SARS-CoV-2 vaccine were administered to participants. The study compared SARS-CoV-2 spike-specific CD4+ TCR repertoires before and after mRNA vaccination in COVID-19 convalescent patients and infection-naive vaccine recipients. Altogether, about 10 COVID-19 convalescent patients and a few SARS-CoV-2-naive healthy vaccine recipients made up the full study. The Oncomine TCR Beta short-read assay on an Illumina iSeq 100 was used to sequence cultures from other donors in the study. The paper as a whole reports these results and caveats: Limitations of the study were the small number of convalescent patients and the absence of early post-infection timepoints. Marked clonal contraction was observed in both infection-induced and vaccine-induced clones at late post-vaccination timepoints, consistent with waning T cell responses. Among healthy vaccine recipients, nearly all vaccine-induced clones were SARS-CoV-2 mono-reactive, and just 1 of 255 was cross-reactive with common cold coronaviruses.

On this clone itself: Which antigen it targets is not known. Base quality data are lacking; no much larger clone is found one base away.

Libraries were constructed by the immunoSEQ multiplex PCR assay. DNA from the cultured and isolated CD4+ T cells underwent TCR beta CDR3 sequencing. Regarding the original processing steps: Non-productive TCR sequences were discarded, and reads were trimmed to the CDR3 region, with only CDR3s of 7 or more amino acids retained. Antigen-specific clonotypes were identified with the MANAFEST web app by comparing expansion in peptide wells against reference cultures. To be called positive, a clone needed expansion at FDR<0.05 compared with the reference and with all other wells, an odds ratio greater than 5, and a frequency greater than 0.1% in two replicate wells. A clonotype was defined as cross-reactive if the clonotype was significantly expanded both in SARS-CoV-2 spike wells and in at least one common cold coronavirus spike condition. Using the stringdist R package, CDR3 similarity was measured by Levenshtein distance, and unrooted trees were constructed with ape in R 3.6.1. Entries here come from immuneACCESS through TCRdb and include only in-frame sequences with V and J called. Some clones fail to appear in such tables; in the studies checked, an unresolved V gene covers under half of the shortfall, and the cause of the remainder is unknown. Clonal size and the V and J genes are those of that table, whereas D and trimming came from the DNA. The sample contains some 68,000 clones, about four fifths of them found a single time. Of the sample, 12% falls within the top ten clones.

In the ViraFEST assay, PBMC were stimulated with viral peptide pools, and antigen-specific CD4+ T cell clonotypes were then identified by expansion using TCR sequencing. After around ten days of culture, CD4+ T cells were isolated with the EasySep CD4+ T cell isolation kit. Negative nucleocapsid antibody results before and after vaccination confirmed that the healthy vaccine recipients had no prior SARS-CoV-2 infection. Some 2 million PBMC per well were cultured in IMDM with about 4.5% human AB serum, 10 IU/ml IL-2 and gentamicin, plus 10 ug/ml peptides. On days 3 and 7, half of the culture medium was replaced with fresh IL-2-containing medium. Unless noted otherwise, every peptide stimulation condition was cultured in triplicate wells. PBMC were separated from whole blood using Ficoll-Paque Plus gradient centrifugation and were then either cryopreserved at -140C or used fresh. The spike proteins of SARS-CoV-2 and of the common cold coronaviruses HCoV-NL63, HCoV-OC43 and HCoV-229E were spanned by overlapping peptide pools. The QIAamp micro DNA kit was used to extract genomic DNA from the cultured CD4+ T cells.

V is pared back by 0 bases and J by 6 bases, with 10 bases lying between the germline termini. Its CDR3 holds 14 amino acids, cysteine through phenylalanine. The retained sequence is limited to the CDR3, 42 bases, with the frame set at the first base. CDR1 SGHRS and CDR2 YFSETQ are derived from the germline V gene. The sequence was collected from a human donor who received a COVID-19 vaccine. Rearrangement joined TRBV5-1 to TRBJ2-1; TRBD1 is possibly the D segment (5 matching bases). This specimen was CD4+ T cells from PBMCs cultured with SARS-CoV-2 spike peptides, taken before COVID-19 vaccination. The label giving this sample's cell subset or site can be read as: SARS-CoV-2 spike overlapping peptide pool stimulation. The CDR3 protein is CASSLGQRSNEQFF. The DNA reads as follows: TGCGCCAGCAGCTTGGGACAGCGCTCCAATGAGCAGTTCTTC.